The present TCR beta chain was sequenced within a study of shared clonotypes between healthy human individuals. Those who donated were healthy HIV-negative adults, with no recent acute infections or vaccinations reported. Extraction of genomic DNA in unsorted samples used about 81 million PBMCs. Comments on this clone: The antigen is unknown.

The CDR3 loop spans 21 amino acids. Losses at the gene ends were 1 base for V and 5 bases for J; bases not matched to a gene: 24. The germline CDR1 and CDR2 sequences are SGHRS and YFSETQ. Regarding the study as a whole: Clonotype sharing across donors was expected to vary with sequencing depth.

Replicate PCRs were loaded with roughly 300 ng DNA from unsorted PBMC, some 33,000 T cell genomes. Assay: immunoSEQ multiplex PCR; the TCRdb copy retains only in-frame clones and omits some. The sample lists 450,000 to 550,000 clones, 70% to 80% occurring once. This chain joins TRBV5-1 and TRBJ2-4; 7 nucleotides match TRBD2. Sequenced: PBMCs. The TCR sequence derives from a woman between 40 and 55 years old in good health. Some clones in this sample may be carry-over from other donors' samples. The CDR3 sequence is CASSLRPGDVWEGFNQNIQYF. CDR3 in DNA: TGCGCCAGCAGCTTGCGTCCGGGCGACGTGTGGGAGGGGTTCAATCAAAACATTCAGTACTTC.